Listed below are T cell receptor beta chains from one sample, sequenced in a study of T cells and copy number aberrations in small-cell lung cancer. TCRdb's table, derived via immunoSEQ multiplex PCR, lists solely in-frame clones and lacks some. The table has about 6,600 clones, 70% to 80% seen once. The sequenced sample was normal tissue next to the tumor. All receptors come from a woman between 65 and 79 years old with small cell lung cancer. Some clones in this sample may be carry-over from other donors' samples. Each CDR3 is given with its conserved first and last residue. Each record gives: J gene, clone size, CDR3 length, V gene, D gene, CDR3 DNA, CDR3 protein. A D gene is named only where the DNA matches it firmly. A clone size is listed for some rows: how often the clone was seen (once, few, many), or a class if it is expanded.

TRBJ2-3 | NA | 12 | TRBV29-1 | TRBD2 | TGCAGCGTCTCATTGGTTAGCGGGCGGCAGTATTTT | CSVSLVSGRQYF
TRBJ1-3 | NA | 13 | TRBV5-1 | TRBD1 | TGCGCCAGCAGCGCAACAGGGGGCGGCACCATATATTTT | CASSATGGGTIYF
TRBJ2-2 | NA | 15 | TRBV10-3 | NA | TGTGCCATCAGTGAGTCAGGGGATCTAAGCGGGGAGCTGTTTTTT | CAISESGDLSGELFF
TRBJ2-3 | NA | 15 | TRBV30 | TRBD2 | TGTGCCTGGAGGGGACTAGCGGGAGTGACAGATACGCAGTATTTT | CAWRGLAGVTDTQYF
TRBJ1-2 | NA | 13 | TRBV9 | NA | TGTGCCAGCAGCGTTGAGGGGCGCGGAGGCTACACCTTC | CASSVEGRGGYTF
TRBJ2-2 | once | 13 | TRBV30 | NA | TGTGCCTGGAAGACAGAAAACACCGGGGAGCTGTTTTTT | CAWKTENTGELFF
TRBJ2-1 | NA | 17 | TRBV7-9 | TRBD1 | TGTGCCAGCAGCTTAGAGATTACAGGGGGCAAGTACAATGAGCAGTTCTTC | CASSLEITGGKYNEQFF
TRBJ2-1 | once | 15 | TRBV15 | NA | TGTGCCACCAGCAGAGACAGGGACTCCTACAATGAGCAGTTCTTC | CATSRDRDSYNEQFF
TRBJ2-7 | once | 14 | TRBV13 | NA | TGTGCCAGCAGTTCGACTATGCCCCCGGCCGAGCAGTACTTC | CASSSTMPPAEQYF
TRBJ2-3 | once | 16 | TRBV6-1 | NA | TGTGCCAGCAGTGAGTCGATATCGCGGGTCACAGATACGCAGTATTTT | CASSESISRVTDTQYF
TRBJ1-2 | NA | 14 | TRBV7-9 | TRBD1 | TGTGCCAGCGCGTGGGACAGGGGGGAATCGGGCTACACCTTC | CASAWDRGESGYTF
TRBJ2-3 | NA | 15 | TRBV30 | NA | TGTGCCTGGAGTAAGGGGTCAGGGGCTACAGATACGCAGTATTTT | CAWSKGSGATDTQYF
TRBJ2-5 | NA | 13 | TRBV5-1 | NA | TGCGCCAGCAGCTTCGAGGATGGGGAGACCCAGTACTTC | CASSFEDGETQYF
TRBJ1-4 | few | 12 | TRBV6-1 | NA | TGTGCCAGCAGTGAAGGCGGTAGGGGCCTGTTTTTT | CASSEGGRGLFF
TRBJ2-3 | few | 12 | TRBV5-1 | NA | TGCGCCAGCAGCGTCCGTGGAGATACGCAGTATTTT | CASSVRGDTQYF
TRBJ2-5 | medium-sized | 12 | TRBV7-9 | NA | TGTGCCAGCAGCCGCGTTTTTTTAGCCCAGTACTTC | CASSRVFLAQYF
TRBJ2-3 | NA | 15 | TRBV6-1 | NA | TGTGCCAGCAGTGGTTTGCGGGACGAGGCAGATACGCAGTATTTT | CASSGLRDEADTQYF
TRBJ2-1 | NA | 14 | TRBV10-3 | NA | TGTGCCATCAGTGATGCCCTAGAAGCCAATGAGCAGTTCTTC | CAISDALEANEQFF
TRBJ2-7 | NA | 14 | TRBV7-6 | TRBD2 | TGTGCCAGCAGCTTAAGCGGGAGCTCCTACGAGCAGTACTTC | CASSLSGSSYEQYF
TRBJ2-7 | NA | 13 | TRBV11-2 | NA | TGTGCCAGCAGCTCAGAGACAGGTCTCGAGCAGTACTTC | CASSSETGLEQYF
TRBJ2-7 | NA | 14 | TRBV7-3 | TRBD2 | TGTGCCAGCAGCCCCCTGGTGCGGGAGTGCGAGCAGTACTTC | CASSPLVRECEQYF
TRBJ1-5 | NA | 14 | TRBV19 | NA | TGTGCCAGTAGTTTCCGAGGAAGCAATCAGCCCCAGCATTTT | CASSFRGSNQPQHF
TRBJ1-5 | NA | 15 | TRBV2 | NA | TGTGCCAGCAGTGCCAAGGGGTATAGCAATCAGCCCCAGCATTTT | CASSAKGYSNQPQHF
TRBJ1-2 | NA | 15 | TRBV25-1 | NA | TGTGCCAGCAGTGAATACGGGGGTAGATACGATGGCTACACCTTC | CASSEYGGRYDGYTF
TRBJ1-1 | NA | 14 | TRBV5-1 | NA | TGCGCCAGCAGCTTGGGCCCGGGAAACACTGAAGCTTTCTTT | CASSLGPGNTEAFF
TRBJ1-5 | NA | 15 | TRBV5-1 | TRBD1 | TGCGCCAGCAGCTTGGCAGGGACAGGCAATCAGCCCCAGCATTTT | CASSLAGTGNQPQHF